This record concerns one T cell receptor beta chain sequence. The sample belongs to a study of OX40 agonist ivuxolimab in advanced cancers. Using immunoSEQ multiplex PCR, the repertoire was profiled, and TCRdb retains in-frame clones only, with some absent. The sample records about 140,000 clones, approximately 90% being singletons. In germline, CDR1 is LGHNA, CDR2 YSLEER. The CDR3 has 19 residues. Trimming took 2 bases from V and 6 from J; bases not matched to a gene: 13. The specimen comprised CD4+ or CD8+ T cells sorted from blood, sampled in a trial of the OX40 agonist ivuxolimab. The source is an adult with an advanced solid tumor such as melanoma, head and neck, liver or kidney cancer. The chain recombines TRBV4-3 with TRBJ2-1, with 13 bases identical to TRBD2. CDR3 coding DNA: TGCGCCAGCAGCCAATCTATCCAGAGGACTAGCGGGAGATCCAATGAGCAGTTCTTC. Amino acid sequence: CASSQSIQRTSGRSNEQFF.